Shown below are 10 T cell receptor beta chains from a single sample sequenced in a study of cytomegalovirus exposure and HLA in healthy donors. Primers for the PCR totalled 60 Vbeta and 13 Jbeta. The assay was immunoSEQ multiplex PCR, and TCRdb's table has in-frame clones only and misses some. The repertoire consists of 75,000 to 90,000 clones, with 85% occurring once and the leading ten covering 7.4%. The sequenced sample was PBMCs. The receptors here all came from a man aged 35 to 55 in good health and CMV-seropositive.

J is TRBJ2-7 and V is TRBV6-6, with D possibly being TRBD2 (6 bases). Trimming shortened V by 4 bases and J by 4 bases, and 17 bases separated the two germline ends. The CDR3 is made up of 15 amino acids. Per the germline V gene, CDR1 is MNHNY and CDR2 is SVGAGI (reference sequence). The CDR3 region has the DNA TGTGCCAGCAGTTGGGGGAGGCCTTCTACTTACGAGCAGTACTTC. Protein sequence: CASSWGRPSTYEQYF.

This chain uses TRBV5-4 with TRBJ1-1; D might be TRBD1 (6 bases). V gave up 2 bases and J gave up 3 bases, with 11 bases separating them. Germline V gene data show CDR1 as SGHNT and CDR2 as YYREEE (reference sequence). This CDR3 has 14 amino acids. CDR3 protein: CASSFEGGDTEAFF. The DNA of the CDR3 is TGTGCCAGCAGCTTTGAAGGGGGTGACACTGAAGCTTTCTTT.

The genes are TRBV7-9 and TRBJ1-2, with 9 bases aligning to TRBD1. The trim removed 3 bases at V and 6 bases at J, leaving 5 bases unmatched. CDR3 length: 14 amino acids. Germline V gene sequence: CDR1 SEHNR, CDR2 FQNEAQ (reference sequence). The DNA for the CDR3 is TGTGCCAGCAGCTTCCCGGGACAGGGAAATGGCTACACCTTC. This gives the protein CASSFPGQGNGYTF.

The rearrangement uses TRBV7-3 and TRBJ2-5; D is unclear. Per the germline V gene, CDR1 is SGHTA and CDR2 is FQGTGA. CDR3 size: 15 residues. Trimming cost V 5 bases and J 5 bases, with 18 bases left between them. The CDR3 here is CASSAGLGARETQYF. The CDR3 coding sequence is TGTGCCAGCAGCGCCGGCCTCGGCGCCAGGGAGACCCAGTACTTC. The whole variable domain, filled in from reference TRBV7-3 and TRBJ2-5, reads GAGVSQTPSNKVTEKGKYVELRCDPISGHTALYWYRQSLGQGPEFLIYFQGTGAADDSGLPNDRFFAVRPEGSVSTLKIQRTERGDSAVYLCASSAGLGARETQYFGPGTRLLVL.

The rearrangement uses TRBV10-3 and TRBJ2-5; 12 nucleotides align to TRBD2. The assigned J gene may be wrong: the sequence end matches TRBJ2-7 better. CDR3 size: 14 residues. CDR1 and CDR2 (germline): ENHRY, SYGVKD. CDR3 sequence reads: CAIRQGLAGYEQYF. The CDR3 coding sequence is TGTGCCATCAGGCAGGGACTAGCGGGTTACGAGCAGTACTTC.

The gene calls are TRBV7-3 and TRBJ1-1; D possibly corresponds to TRBD1 (6 bases). The CDR3 is 15 residues long. Trimming cost V 1 base and J 1 base, with 10 bases left between them. CDR1 and CDR2 (germline): SGHTA, FQGTGA. The CDR3 nucleotides are TGTGCCAGCAGCTTAAGGGCGGGGGCGAACACTGAAGCTTTCTTT. Amino acid sequence: CASSLRAGANTEAFF.

This clone showed up just a few times. V usage is TRBV19 and J usage is TRBJ2-1, with 7 nucleotides matching TRBD2. Germline V gene sequence: CDR1 LNHDA, CDR2 SQIVND (reference sequence). V shed 3 bases, J shed 7 bases, and the junction held 6 bases outside the gene matches. There are 14 residues in the CDR3. The CDR3 here is CASSIGGSGNEQFF. CDR3 sequence (DNA): TGTGCCAGTAGTATCGGGGGTAGCGGGAATGAGCAGTTCTTC.

V and J are TRBV6-5 and TRBJ2-1; 8 bases agree with TRBD2. J was trimmed by 5 bases and V by 2 bases; bases with no gene match: 5. The CDR3 has 15 amino acids. Germline V lookup: CDR1 MNHEY, CDR2 SVGAGI. DNA of the CDR3: TGTGCCAGCAGTTACGGGGGTAGCGGGAACAATGAGCAGTTCTTC. Residues: CASSYGGSGNNEQFF.

In this sample, this clone turned up a few times. The chain couples TRBV7-9 to TRBJ2-3, with 9 nucleotides matching TRBD2. This CDR3 is 18 amino acids long. The germline gives CDR1 SEHNR, CDR2 FQNEAQ (reference sequence). J gave up 3 bases and V 4 bases, and 14 bases lay outside the gene matches. In DNA form, the CDR3 reads TGTGCCAGCAGCTCGTTAGCGGGAGAGCGGAAAAGAACAGATACGCAGTATTTT. Its protein product is CASSSLAGERKRTDTQYF. Using reference TRBV7-9 and TRBJ2-3 for the parts outside the CDR3, the full variable domain is DTGVSQNPRHKITKRGQNVTFRCDPISEHNRLYWYRQTLGQGPEFLTYFQNEAQLEKSRLLSDRFSAERPKGSFSTLEIQRTEQGDSAMYLCASSSLAGERKRTDTQYFGPGTRLTVL.

This chain links TRBV5-1 with TRBJ2-7; TRBD1 aligns across 7 bases. The CDR3 loop spans 12 amino acids. The germline gives CDR1 SGHRS, CDR2 YFSETQ. The trim removed 0 bases at V and 10 bases at J, leaving 4 bases unmatched. The CDR3 reads CASSLGRDSQYF. DNA for the CDR3: TGCGCCAGCAGCTTGGGTCGGGACAGCCAGTACTTC.